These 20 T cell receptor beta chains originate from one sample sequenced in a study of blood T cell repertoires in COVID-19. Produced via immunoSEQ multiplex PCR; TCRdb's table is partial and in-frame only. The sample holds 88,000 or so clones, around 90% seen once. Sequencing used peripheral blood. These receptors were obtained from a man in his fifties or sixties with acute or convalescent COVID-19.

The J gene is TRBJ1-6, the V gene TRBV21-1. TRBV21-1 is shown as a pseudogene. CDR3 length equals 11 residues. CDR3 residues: CASSTVSPLHF. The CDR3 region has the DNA TGTGCCAGCAGTACGGTTTCACCCCTCCACTTT.

The CDR3 DNA follows: TGTGCCAGCAGCCCAATGCCGGGACTAGCGGGAATCGATGAGCAGTTCTTC. Protein: CASSPMPGLAGIDEQFF. The chain has TRBV7-3 and TRBJ2-1; TRBD2 matches at 13 bases. This CDR3 has 17 residues. J was trimmed by 8 bases and V by 5 bases; bases with no gene match: 12. The germline gives CDR1 SGHTA, CDR2 FQGTGA.

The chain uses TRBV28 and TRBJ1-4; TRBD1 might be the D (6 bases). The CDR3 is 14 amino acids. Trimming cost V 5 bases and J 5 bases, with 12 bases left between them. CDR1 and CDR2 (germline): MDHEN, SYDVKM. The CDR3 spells CASSAGTRNEKLFF. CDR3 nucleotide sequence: TGTGCCAGCAGTGCCGGGACAAGGAATGAAAAACTGTTTTTT.

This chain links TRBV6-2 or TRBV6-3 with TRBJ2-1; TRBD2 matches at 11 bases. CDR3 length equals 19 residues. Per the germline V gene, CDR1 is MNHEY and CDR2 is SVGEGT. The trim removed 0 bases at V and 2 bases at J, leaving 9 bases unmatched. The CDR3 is CASSYSGPVAGGAYNEQFF. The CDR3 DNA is TGTGCCAGCAGTTACTCGGGACCTGTAGCGGGGGGGGCCTACAATGAGCAGTTCTTC.

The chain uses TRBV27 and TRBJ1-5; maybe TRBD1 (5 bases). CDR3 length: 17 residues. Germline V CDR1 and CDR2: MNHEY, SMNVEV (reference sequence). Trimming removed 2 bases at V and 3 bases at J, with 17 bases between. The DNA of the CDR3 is TGTGCCAGCAGTTTAAGGGGCCTGACTCAGAACAATCAGCCCCAGCATTTT. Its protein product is CASSLRGLTQNNQPQHF.

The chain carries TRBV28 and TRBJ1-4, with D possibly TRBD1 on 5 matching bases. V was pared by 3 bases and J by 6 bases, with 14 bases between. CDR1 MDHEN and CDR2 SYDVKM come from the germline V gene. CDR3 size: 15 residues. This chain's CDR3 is CASSFSGGRDEKLFF. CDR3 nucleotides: TGTGCCAGCAGTTTTTCCGGGGGAAGGGATGAAAAACTGTTTTTT. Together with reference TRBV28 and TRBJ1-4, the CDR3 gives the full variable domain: DVKVTQSSRYLVKRTGEKVFLECVQDMDHENMFWYRQDPGLGLRLIYFSYDVKMKEKGDIPEGYSVSREKKERFSLILESASTNQTSMYLCASSFSGGRDEKLFFGSGTQLSVL.

CDR3 nucleotides: TGTGCCTGGAGTGTATCCTCCCGGAGTCAGCCCCAGCATTTT. Amino acids: CAWSVSSRSQPQHF. The V and J genes are TRBV30 and TRBJ1-5; D call uncertain. The CDR3 extends over 14 amino acids. Germline assignment: CDR1 GTSNPN and CDR2 SVGIG (reference sequence). With 0 bases removed from V and 6 bases from J, the gap between germline ends came to 12 bases.

DNA of the CDR3: TGCGCCAGCAGCTCGGGAGGGGGGGGGATAGCTTTCTTT. Protein: CASSSGGGGIAFF. This rearrangement joins TRBV4-3 to TRBJ1-1; weak D call: TRBD1 (6 bases). Trimming removed 5 bases at V and 10 bases at J, with 17 bases between. From germline, CDR1 is LGHNA and CDR2 YSLEER. CDR3 length equals 13 residues.

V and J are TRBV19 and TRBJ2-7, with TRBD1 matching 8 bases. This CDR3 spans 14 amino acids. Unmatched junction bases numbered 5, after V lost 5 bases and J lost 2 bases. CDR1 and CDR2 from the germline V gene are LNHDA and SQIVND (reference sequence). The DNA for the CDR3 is TGTGCCAGTAGTGACAGGGGTTCCACCTACGAGCAGTACTTC. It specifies CASSDRGSTYEQYF. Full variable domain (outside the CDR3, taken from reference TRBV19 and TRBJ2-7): DGGITQSPKYLFRKEGQNVTLSCEQNLNHDAMYWYRQDPGQGLRLIYYSQIVNDFQKGDIAEGYSVSREKKESFPLTVTSAQKNPTAFYLCASSDRGSTYEQYFGPGTRLTVT.

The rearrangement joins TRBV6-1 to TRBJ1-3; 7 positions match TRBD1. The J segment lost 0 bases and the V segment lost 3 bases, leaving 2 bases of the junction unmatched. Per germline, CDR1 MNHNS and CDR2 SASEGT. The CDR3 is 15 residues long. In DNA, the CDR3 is TGTGCCAGCAGTGAGGGACAGCTCTCTGGAAACACCATATATTTT. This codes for CASSEGQLSGNTIYF.

CDR3 loop: CASSEAETRNTIYF. CDR3 coding DNA: TGTGCCAGCAGTGAAGCAGAGACAAGGAACACCATATATTTT. The J gene is TRBJ1-3, the V gene TRBV6-1; D call uncertain. The CDR3 loop spans 14 amino acids. V was pared by 0 bases and J by 7 bases, with 10 bases between. The germline V gene encodes CDR1 MNHNS and CDR2 SASEGT.

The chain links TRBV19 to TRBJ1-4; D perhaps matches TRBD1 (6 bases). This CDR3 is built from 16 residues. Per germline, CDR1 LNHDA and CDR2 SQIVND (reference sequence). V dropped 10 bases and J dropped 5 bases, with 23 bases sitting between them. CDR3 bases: TGTGCCACCAAAAGGGGTTCTGGACAGAGAAATGAAAAACTGTTTTTT. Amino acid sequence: CATKRGSGQRNEKLFF.

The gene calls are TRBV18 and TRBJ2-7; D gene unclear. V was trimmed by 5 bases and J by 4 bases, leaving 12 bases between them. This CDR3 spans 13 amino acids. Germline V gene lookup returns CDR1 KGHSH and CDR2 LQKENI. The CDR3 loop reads CASSFAESYEQYV. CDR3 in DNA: TGTGCCAGCTCATTCGCGGAGAGTTACGAGCAGTACGTC.

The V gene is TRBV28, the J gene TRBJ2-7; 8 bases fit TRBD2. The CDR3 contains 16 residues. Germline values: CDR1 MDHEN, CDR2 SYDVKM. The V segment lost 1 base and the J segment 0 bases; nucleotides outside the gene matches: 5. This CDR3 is CASSLLAGGISYEQYF. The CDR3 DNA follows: TGTGCCAGCAGTTTATTGGCGGGAGGCATCTCCTACGAGCAGTACTTC. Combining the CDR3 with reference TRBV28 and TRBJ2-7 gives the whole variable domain DVKVTQSSRYLVKRTGEKVFLECVQDMDHENMFWYRQDPGLGLRLIYFSYDVKMKEKGDIPEGYSVSREKKERFSLILESASTNQTSMYLCASSLLAGGISYEQYFGPGTRLTVT.

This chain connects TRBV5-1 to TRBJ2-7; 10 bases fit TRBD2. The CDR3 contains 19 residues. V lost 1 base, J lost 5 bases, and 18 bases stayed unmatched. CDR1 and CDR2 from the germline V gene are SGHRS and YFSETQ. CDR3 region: CASSLSVRGSSGRVNEQYF. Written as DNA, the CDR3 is TGCGCCAGCAGCTTGTCGGTCCGGGGGTCTAGCGGGAGAGTGAACGAGCAGTACTTC.

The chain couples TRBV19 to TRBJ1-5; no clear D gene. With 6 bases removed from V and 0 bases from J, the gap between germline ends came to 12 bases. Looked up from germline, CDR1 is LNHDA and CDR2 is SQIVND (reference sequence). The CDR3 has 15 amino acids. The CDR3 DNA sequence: TGTGCCAGTAGGACTACAAGTTATAGCAATCAGCCCCAGCATTTT. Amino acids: CASRTTSYSNQPQHF.

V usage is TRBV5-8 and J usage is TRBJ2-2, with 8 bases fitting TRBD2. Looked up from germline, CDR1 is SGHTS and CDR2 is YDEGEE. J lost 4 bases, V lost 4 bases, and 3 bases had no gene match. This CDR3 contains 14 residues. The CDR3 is CASSQGLVTGELFF. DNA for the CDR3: TGTGCCAGCAGCCAGGGACTAGTCACCGGGGAGCTGTTTTTT.

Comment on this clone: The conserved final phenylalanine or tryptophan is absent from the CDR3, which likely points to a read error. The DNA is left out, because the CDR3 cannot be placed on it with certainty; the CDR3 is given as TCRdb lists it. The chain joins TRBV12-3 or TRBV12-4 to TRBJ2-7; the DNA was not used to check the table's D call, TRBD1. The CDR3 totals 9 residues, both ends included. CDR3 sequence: CASSYRGLI.

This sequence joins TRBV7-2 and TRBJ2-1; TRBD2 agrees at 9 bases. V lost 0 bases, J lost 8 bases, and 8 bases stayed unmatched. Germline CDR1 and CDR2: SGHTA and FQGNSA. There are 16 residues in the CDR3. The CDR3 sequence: CASSLAPTAGGHEQFF. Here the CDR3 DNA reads TGTGCCAGCAGCTTAGCGCCTACCGCGGGGGGGCATGAGCAGTTCTTC. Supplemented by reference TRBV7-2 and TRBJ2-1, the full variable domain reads GAGVSQSPSNKVTEKGKDVELRCDPISGHTALYWYRQSLGQGLEFLIYFQGNSAPDKSGLPSDRFSAERTGGSVSTLTIQRTQQEDSAVYLCASSLAPTAGGHEQFFGPGTRLTVL.

CDR3 bases: TGTGCCAGCAGCCCAAAGGGGGTGGAAGCTTTCTTT. Translated: CASSPKGVEAFF. The V and J genes are TRBV14 and TRBJ1-1, with D perhaps matching TRBD1 (6 bases). The CDR3 is made up of 12 amino acids. V was cut by 4 bases and J by 8 bases, with 11 bases left in between. Looked up from germline, CDR1 is SGHDN and CDR2 is FVKESK. Combining the CDR3 with reference TRBV14 and TRBJ1-1 gives the whole variable domain EAGVTQFPSHSVIEKGQTVTLRCDPISGHDNLYWYRRVMGKEIKFLLHFVKESKQDESGMPNNRFLAERTGGTYSTLKVQPAELEDSGVYFCASSPKGVEAFFGQGTRLTVV.